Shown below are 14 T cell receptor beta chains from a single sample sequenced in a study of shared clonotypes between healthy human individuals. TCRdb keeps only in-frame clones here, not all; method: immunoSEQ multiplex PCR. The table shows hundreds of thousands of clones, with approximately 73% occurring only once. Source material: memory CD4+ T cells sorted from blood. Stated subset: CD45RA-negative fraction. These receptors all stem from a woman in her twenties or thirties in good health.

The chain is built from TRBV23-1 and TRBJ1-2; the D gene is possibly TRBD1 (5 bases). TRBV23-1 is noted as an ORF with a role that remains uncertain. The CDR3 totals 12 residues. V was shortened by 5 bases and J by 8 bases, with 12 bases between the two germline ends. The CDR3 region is CASSKGECGYTF. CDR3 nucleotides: TGCGCCAGCAGTAAAGGGGAGTGCGGCTACACCTTC.

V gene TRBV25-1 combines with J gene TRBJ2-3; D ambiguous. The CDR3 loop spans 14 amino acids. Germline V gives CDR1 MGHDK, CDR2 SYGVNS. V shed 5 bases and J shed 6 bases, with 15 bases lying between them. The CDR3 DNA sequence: TGTGCCAGCAGTCCCGCAGAGTCCGGGGATACGCAGTATTTT. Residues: CASSPAESGDTQYF.

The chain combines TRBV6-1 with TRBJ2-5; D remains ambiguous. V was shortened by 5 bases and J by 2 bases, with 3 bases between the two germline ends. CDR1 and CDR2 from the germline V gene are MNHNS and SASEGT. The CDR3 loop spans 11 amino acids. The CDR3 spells CASSNQETQYF. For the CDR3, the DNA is TGTGCCAGCAGTAATCAAGAGACCCAGTACTTC.

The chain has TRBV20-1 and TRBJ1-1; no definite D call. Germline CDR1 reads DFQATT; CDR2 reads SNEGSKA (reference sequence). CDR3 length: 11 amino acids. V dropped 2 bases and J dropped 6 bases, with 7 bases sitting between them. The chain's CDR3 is CSARLQAEAFF. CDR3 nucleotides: TGCAGTGCTAGACTGCAGGCTGAAGCTTTCTTT.

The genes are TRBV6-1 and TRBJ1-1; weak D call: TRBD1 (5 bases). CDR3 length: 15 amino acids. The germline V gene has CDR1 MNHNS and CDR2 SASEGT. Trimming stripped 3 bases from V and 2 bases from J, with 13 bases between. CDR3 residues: CASSDPGRQNTEAFF. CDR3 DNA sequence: TGTGCCAGCAGTGATCCGGGACGGCAAAACACTGAAGCTTTCTTT.

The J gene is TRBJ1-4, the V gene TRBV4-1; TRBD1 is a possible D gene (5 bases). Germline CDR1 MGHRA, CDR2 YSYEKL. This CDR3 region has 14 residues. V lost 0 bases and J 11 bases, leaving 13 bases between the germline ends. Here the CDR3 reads CASSQEEGRVKLFF. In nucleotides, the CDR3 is TGCGCCAGCAGCCAAGAGGAGGGCAGGGTCAAACTGTTTTTT.

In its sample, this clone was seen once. The CDR3 is CASSLPANYGYTF. The CDR3 coding sequence is TGCGCCAGCAGCTTGCCAGCAAACTATGGCTACACCTTC. The chain employs TRBV5-1 and TRBJ1-2; D not resolved. Per germline, CDR1 SGHRS and CDR2 YFSETQ. Deletions cut 1 base from V and 2 bases from J, with 6 bases between. The CDR3 has 13 amino acids.

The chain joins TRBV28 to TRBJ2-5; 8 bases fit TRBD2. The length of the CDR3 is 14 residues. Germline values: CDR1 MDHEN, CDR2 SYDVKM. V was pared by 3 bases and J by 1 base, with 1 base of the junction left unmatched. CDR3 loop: CASSFSGSQETQYF. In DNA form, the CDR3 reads TGTGCCAGCAGTTTCAGCGGGAGCCAAGAGACCCAGTACTTC.

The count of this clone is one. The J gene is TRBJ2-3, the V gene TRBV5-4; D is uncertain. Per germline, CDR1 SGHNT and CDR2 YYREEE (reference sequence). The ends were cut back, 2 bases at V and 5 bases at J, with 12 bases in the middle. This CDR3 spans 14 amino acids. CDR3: CASSLGQQRDTQYF. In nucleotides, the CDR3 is TGTGCCAGCAGCTTAGGGCAGCAAAGAGATACGCAGTATTTT.

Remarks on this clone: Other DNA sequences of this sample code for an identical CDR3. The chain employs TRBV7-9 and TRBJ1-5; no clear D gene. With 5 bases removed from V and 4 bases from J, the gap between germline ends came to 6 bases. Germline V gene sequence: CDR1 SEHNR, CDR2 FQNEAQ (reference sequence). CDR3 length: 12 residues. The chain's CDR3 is CASSRGNQPQHF. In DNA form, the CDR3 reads TGTGCCAGCAGCCGTGGGAATCAGCCCCAGCATTTT.

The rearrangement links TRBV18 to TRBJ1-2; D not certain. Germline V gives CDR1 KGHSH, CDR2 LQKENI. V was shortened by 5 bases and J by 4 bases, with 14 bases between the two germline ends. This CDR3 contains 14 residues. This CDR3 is CASSERPLGYGYTF. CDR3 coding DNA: TGTGCCAGCTCAGAGAGGCCACTCGGCTATGGCTACACCTTC.

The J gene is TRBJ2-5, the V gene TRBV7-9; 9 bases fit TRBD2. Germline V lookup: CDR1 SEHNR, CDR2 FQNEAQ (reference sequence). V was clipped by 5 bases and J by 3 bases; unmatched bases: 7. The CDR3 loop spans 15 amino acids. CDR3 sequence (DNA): TGTGCCAGCAGCGGTCTCGCGGGAGGGAAAGAGACCCAGTACTTC. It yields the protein CASSGLAGGKETQYF.

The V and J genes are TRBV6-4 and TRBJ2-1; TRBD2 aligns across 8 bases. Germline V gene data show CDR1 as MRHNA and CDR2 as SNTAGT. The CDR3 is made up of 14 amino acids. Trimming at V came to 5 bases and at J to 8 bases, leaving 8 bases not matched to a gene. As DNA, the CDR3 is TGTGCCAGCAGTAGAGCGGGAGAGGTCCATGAGCAGTTCTTC. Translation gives CASSRAGEVHEQFF.

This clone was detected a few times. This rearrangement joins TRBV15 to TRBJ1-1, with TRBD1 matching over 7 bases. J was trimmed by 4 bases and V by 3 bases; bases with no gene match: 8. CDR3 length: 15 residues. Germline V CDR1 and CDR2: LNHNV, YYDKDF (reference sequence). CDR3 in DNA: TGTGCCACCAGCAGGAGGACAGGTGTGGGCACTGAAGCTTTCTTT. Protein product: CATSRRTGVGTEAFF.